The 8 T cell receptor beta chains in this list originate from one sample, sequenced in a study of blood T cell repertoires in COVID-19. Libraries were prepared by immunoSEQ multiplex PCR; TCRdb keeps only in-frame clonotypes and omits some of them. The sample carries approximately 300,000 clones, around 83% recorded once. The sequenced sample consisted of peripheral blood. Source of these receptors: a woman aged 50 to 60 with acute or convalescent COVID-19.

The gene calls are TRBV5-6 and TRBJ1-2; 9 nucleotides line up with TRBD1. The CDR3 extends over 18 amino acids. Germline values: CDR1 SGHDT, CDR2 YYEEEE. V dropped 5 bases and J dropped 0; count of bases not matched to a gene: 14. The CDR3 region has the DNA TGTGCCAGCAGAGTCTGGGACAGGGTATACCTGACTAACTATGGCTACACCTTC. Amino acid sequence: CASRVWDRVYLTNYGYTF. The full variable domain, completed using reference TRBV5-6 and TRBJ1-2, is DAGVTQSPTHLIKTRGQQVTLRCSPKSGHDTVSWYQQALGQGPQFIFQYYEEEERQRGNFPDRFSGHQFPNYSSELNVNALLLGDSALYLCASRVWDRVYLTNYGYTFGSGTRLTVV.

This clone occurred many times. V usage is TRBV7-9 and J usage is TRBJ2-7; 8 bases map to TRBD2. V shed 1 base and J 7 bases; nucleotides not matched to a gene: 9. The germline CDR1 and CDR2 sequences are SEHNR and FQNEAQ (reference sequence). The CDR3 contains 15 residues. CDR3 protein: CASSLDGSGAKEQYF. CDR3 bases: TGTGCCAGCAGCTTAGATGGTAGCGGGGCAAAGGAGCAGTACTTC.

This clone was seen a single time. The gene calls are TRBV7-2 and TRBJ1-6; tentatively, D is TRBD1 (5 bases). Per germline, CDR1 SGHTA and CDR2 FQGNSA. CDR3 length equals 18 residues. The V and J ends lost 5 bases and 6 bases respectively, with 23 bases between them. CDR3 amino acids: CASSTPRTLPAPNSPLHF. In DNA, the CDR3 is TGTGCCAGCAGCACCCCTAGGACACTGCCAGCCCCTAATTCACCCCTCCACTTT.

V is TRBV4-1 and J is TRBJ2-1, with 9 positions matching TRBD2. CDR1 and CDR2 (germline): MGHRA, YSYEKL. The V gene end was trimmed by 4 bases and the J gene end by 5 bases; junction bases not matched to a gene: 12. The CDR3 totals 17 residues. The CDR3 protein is CASSRLSEAGGNNEQFF. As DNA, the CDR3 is TGCGCCAGCAGCCGACTCTCGGAAGCGGGAGGCAACAATGAGCAGTTCTTC.

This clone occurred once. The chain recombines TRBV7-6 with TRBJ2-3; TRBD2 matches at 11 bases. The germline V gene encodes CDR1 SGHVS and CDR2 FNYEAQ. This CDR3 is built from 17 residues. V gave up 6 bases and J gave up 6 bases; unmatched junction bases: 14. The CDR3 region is CASSRPGTSGGVDTQYF. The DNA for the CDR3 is TGTGCCAGCAGTCGTCCCGGGACTAGCGGAGGCGTGGATACGCAGTATTTT.

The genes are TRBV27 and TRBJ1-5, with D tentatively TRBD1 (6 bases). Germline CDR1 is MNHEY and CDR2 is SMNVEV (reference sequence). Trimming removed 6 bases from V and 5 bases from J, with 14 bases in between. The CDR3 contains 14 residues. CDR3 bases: TGTGCCAGCAGCCCACGACAGGCCCATCAGCCCCAGCATTTT. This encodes CASSPRQAHQPQHF.

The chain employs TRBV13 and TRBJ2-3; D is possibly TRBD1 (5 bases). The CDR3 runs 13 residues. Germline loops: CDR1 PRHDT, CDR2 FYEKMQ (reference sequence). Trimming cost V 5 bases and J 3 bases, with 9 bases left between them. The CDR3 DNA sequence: TGTGCCAGCAGCATCCGACAGACAGATACGCAGTATTTT. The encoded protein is CASSIRQTDTQYF. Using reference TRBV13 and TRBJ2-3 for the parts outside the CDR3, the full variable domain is AAGVIQSPRHLIKEKRETATLKCYPIPRHDTVYWYQQGPGQDPQFLISFYEKMQSDKGSIPDRFSAQQFSDYHSELNMSSLELGDSALYFCASSIRQTDTQYFGPGTRLTVL.

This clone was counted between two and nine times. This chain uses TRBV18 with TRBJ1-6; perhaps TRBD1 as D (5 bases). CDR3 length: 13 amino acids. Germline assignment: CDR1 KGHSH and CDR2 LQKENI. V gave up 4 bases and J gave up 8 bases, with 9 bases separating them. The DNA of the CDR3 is TGTGCCAGCTCACGTGACAGATATTCACCCCTCCACTTT. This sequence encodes CASSRDRYSPLHF.